The T cell receptor beta chain under discussion was sequenced for a study of shared clonotypes between healthy human individuals. Germline lookup yields CDR1 SEHNR and CDR2 FQNEAQ (reference sequence). V shed 5 bases and J shed 5 bases, with 16 bases lying between them. This CDR3 has 15 residues. Profiled with immunoSEQ multiplex PCR; TCRdb holds only in-frame clones, not every one. The sample consists of fewer than 1 million clones, about 96% of them appearing once. Selected positively for CCR7 and CD45RO-negative, naive CD8 cells excluded terminally differentiated effector memory CD45RA+ cells. A note on this clone: Its cognate antigen is unknown.

Notes on the study in general: The study generally estimated greater richness for naive than memory subsets.

The sample comprised naive CD8+ T cells sorted from blood. The TCR was taken from a man aged 30-40 years in good health. The chain combines TRBV7-9 with TRBJ2-4; no definite D call. The CDR3 nucleotides read TGTGCCAGCAGCCACCAAGACACCAACCAAAACATTCAGTACTTC. Amino acid sequence: CASSHQDTNQNIQYF.